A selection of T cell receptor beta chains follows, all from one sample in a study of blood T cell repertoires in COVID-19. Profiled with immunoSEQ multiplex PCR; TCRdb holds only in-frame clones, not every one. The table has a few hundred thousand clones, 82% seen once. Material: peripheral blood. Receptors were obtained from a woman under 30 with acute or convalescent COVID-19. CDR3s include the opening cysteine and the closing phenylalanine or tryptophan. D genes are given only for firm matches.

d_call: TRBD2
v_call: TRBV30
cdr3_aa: CAWSRDSGRGNEQFF

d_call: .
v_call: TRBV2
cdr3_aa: CASSDTGTADTQYF

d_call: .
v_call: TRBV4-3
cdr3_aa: CASSQGLRNTEAFF

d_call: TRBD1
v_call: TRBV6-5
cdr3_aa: CASSYLRQGGGTEAFF

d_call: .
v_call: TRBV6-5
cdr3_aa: CASSPPGHPYNEQFF

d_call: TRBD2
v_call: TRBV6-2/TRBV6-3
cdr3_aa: CASSYRGDGAKNIQYF

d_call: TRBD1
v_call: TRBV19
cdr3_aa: CASSIQGAVYEQYF

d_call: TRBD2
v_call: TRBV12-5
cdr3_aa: CASGLGRTSYEQYF

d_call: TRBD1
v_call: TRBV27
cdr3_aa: CASSGQANSPLHF

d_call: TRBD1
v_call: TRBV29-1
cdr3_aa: CSVEGDSSYEQYF

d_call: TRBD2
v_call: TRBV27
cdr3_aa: CASSSSGRVFPGEQYF

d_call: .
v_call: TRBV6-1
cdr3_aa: CASSELTYGYTF

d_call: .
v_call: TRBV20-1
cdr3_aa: CSAPQGPKLFF

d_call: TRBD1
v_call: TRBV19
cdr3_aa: CASSPRQGLGGNTIYF

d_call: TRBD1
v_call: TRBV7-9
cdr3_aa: CASSLETGFGYTF

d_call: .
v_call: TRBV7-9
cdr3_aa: CASSLWSGRGNEQFF

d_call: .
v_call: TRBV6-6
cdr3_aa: CASTQTGPLAKNIQYF

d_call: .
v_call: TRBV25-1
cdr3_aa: CASSHTRSGNTGELFF

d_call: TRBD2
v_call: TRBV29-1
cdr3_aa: CSVGGRLAPFSNEQFF

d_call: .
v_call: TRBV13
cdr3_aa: CASSLDRVGEKLFF

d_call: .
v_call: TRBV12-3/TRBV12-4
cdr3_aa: CASRGGSYNEQFF

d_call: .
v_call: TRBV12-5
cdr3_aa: CASGLAPSEAYGYTF

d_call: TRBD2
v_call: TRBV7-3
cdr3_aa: CASSSQGLAGGETQYF

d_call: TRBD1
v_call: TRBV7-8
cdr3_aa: CASSLDRGGIEQYF

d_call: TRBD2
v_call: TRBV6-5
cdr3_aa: CASSRREIAGLAFF

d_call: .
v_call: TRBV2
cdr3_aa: CASSAEGEAFF

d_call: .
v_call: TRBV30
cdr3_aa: CAWTLTAGFNSPLHF

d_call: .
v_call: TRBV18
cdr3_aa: CASSTTGNNEKLFF

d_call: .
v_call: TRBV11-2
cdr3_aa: CASLREGNEQFF

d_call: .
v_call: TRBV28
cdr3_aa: CASSSALNQPQHF

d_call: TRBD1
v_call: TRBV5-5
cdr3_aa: CASSRDRVDGYTF

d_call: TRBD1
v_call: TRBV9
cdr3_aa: CASSVVSQGANEQFF

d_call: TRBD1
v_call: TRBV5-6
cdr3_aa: CASSWYRGYEQYF

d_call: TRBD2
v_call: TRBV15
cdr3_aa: CATSRVGVAGETQYF

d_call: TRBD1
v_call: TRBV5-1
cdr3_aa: CASSSATGFENTIYF

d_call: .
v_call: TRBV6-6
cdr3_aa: CASLDPNAGLGYGYTF

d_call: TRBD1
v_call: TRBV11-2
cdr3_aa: CASSLEQGPHNEQFF